One and the same sample provided the 8 T cell receptor beta chains below, sequenced in a study of T cell repertoires in cytomegalovirus infection. TCRdb re-called the reads through MiXCR, storing one row per CDR3 protein. The profile shows about 470,000 distinct CDR3 sequences, about two fifths of them singletons. Their antigen targets remain unknown. Here the sequenced sample was cultured PBMCs, taken from culture after CMV antigen stimulation. All receptors come from a human donor in good health (CMV status not recorded). Some clones in this sample may be carry-over from other donors' samples.

This clonotype was detected a few times. The chain carries TRBV10-1 and TRBJ2-7, with unresolved D. The V end was cut by 6 bases, the J end by 5 bases, with 5 bases between. Germline-derived CDR1 and CDR2 are WNHNN and SYGVQD (reference sequence). The CDR3 is made up of 10 amino acids. Here the CDR3 DNA reads TGCGCCAGCAGCCTTAACGAGCAGTACTTC. Translated: CASSLNEQYF.

This sequence joins TRBV4-2 and TRBJ1-1, with D perhaps TRBD1 (6 bases). V was clipped by 3 bases and J by 0 bases, with 17 bases between them. CDR1 and CDR2 (germline): LGHNA, YNFKEQ. The CDR3 is 17 amino acids. CDR3 sequence: CASSHPHRDGLNTEAFF. The CDR3 nucleotides are TGTGCCAGCAGCCACCCCCACAGGGACGGATTGAACACTGAAGCTTTCTTT.

With regard to this clonotype: Mismatch with germline at one junction end may stem from a read error. CDR3 protein: CASSRAGDTDTQYF. In DNA, the CDR3 is TGTGCCAGCAGCCGGGCAGGGGACACAGATACGCAGTATTTT. The V call is TRBV4-1, the J call TRBJ2-3, with a weak D call TRBD1 (6 bases). From germline, CDR1 is MGHRA and CDR2 YSYEKL. The CDR3 is 14 residues long.

The chain recombines TRBV7-2 with TRBJ1-1; 9 bases map to TRBD1. Germline loops: CDR1 SGHTA, CDR2 FQGNSA. The CDR3 has 12 residues. V shed 5 bases and J 10 bases; nucleotides not matched to a gene: 5. The CDR3 protein is CASSRDRVGAFF. The CDR3 nucleotides read TGTGCCAGCAGCAGGGACAGGGTGGGAGCTTTCTTT.

The chain recombines TRBV7-9 with TRBJ2-3; D perhaps matches TRBD2 (6 bases). CDR1 is SEHNR, CDR2 FQNEAQ, per germline (reference sequence). V lost 1 base, J lost 9 bases, and 14 bases lay in between. CDR3 size: 14 residues. CDR3 region: CASSLEGGTRTQYF. The CDR3 DNA reads TGTGCCAGCAGCTTAGAAGGCGGGACTCGCACGCAGTATTTT.

The V gene is TRBV12-3 or TRBV12-4, the J gene TRBJ2-3; D gene unclear. There are 14 residues in the CDR3. V was trimmed by 7 bases and J by 0 bases, leaving 11 bases between them. DNA for the CDR3: TGTGCCAGCACCCGCATTTCTAGCACAGATACGCAGTATTTT. Translated: CASTRISSTDTQYF.

The J gene is TRBJ2-3, the V gene TRBV7-9; possibly TRBD1 for D (6 bases). V was pared by 5 bases and J by 4 bases, with 19 bases between. Germline V gives CDR1 SEHNR, CDR2 FQNEAQ (reference sequence). The CDR3 totals 16 residues. The CDR3 loop is CASSPPEGVLPDTQYF. The CDR3 DNA follows: TGTGCCAGCAGCCCCCCAGAGGGGGTCCTCCCAGATACGCAGTATTTT.

The sample holds one count of this clonotype. The V call is TRBV5-4, the J call TRBJ2-1; the D is unclear. The CDR3 is made up of 14 amino acids. Germline CDR1 and CDR2: SGHNT and YYREEE (reference sequence). V lost 2 bases and J 6 bases, leaving 12 bases between the germline ends. The CDR3 is CASSLDPTRNEQFF. The CDR3 nucleotides are TGTGCCAGCAGCTTAGACCCTACTCGCAATGAGCAGTTCTTC. Full variable domain (outside the CDR3, taken from reference TRBV5-4 and TRBJ2-1): ETGVTQSPTHLIKTRGQQVTLRCSSQSGHNTVSWYQQALGQGPQFIFQYYREEENGRGNFPPRFSGLQFPNYSSELNVNALELDDSALYLCASSLDPTRNEQFFGPGTRLTVL.